This T cell receptor (beta chain) appears in the sequencing data of a study of long-term antiretroviral therapy in people with HIV. Overall study context: The earliest specimens came about a decade ahead of the 2015 immediate-ART recommendation. Study-level findings and limits: Spans of CDR3 length were tighter for HIV repertoires than for controls. At every time point, clones expanded before ART dominated the repertoire.

The germline CDR1 and CDR2 sequences are SGDLS and YYNGEE. This CDR3 has 15 amino acids. V shed 0 bases, J shed 3 bases, and the junction held 4 bases outside the gene matches. The count of this clone is one. Its matching antigen is unknown. At survey level, the immunoSEQ assay was run in its v3.0 version. Data came from immunoSEQ multiplex PCR; TCRdb stores just in-frame clones and leaves some out. The table includes 35,000 to 40,000 clones, roughly 80% detected once. The content of samples before DNA extraction was roughly 0.95-11 million cryopreserved PBMC. The chain couples TRBV9 to TRBJ1-1; the match to TRBD1 covers 8 bases. Sequenced here: unsorted PBMCs, sampled 1.5 years after starting antiretroviral therapy. The sequence was collected from a man between 18 and 29 years old with HIV. The CDR3 is CASSVALDRDTEAFF. CDR3 sequence (DNA): TGTGCCAGCAGCGTAGCTCTGGACAGGGACACTGAAGCTTTCTTT. Using reference TRBV9 and TRBJ1-1 for the parts outside the CDR3, the full variable domain is DSGVTQTPKHLITATGQRVTLRCSPRSGDLSVYWYQQSLDQGLQFLIQYYNGEERAKGNILERFSAQQFPDLHSELNLSSLELGDSALYFCASSVALDRDTEAFFGQGTRLTVV.